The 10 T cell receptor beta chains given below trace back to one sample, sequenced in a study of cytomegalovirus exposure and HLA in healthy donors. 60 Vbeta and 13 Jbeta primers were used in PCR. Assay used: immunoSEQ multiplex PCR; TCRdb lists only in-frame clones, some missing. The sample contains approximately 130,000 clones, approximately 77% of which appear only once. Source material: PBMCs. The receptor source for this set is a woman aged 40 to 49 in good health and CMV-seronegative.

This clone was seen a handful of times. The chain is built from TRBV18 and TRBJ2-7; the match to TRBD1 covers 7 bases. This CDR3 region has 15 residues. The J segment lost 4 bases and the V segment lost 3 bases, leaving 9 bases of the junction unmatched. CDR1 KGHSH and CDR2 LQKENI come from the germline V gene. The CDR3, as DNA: TGTGCCAGCTCACCCGGGTCTCAGGGGGTATACGAGCAGTACTTC. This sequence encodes CASSPGSQGVYEQYF. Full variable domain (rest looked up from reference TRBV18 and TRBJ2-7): NAGVMQNPRHLVRRRGQEARLRCSPMKGHSHVYWYRQLPEEGLKFMVYLQKENIIDESGMPKERFSAEFPKEGPSILRIQQVVRGDSAAYFCASSPGSQGVYEQYFGPGTRLTVT.

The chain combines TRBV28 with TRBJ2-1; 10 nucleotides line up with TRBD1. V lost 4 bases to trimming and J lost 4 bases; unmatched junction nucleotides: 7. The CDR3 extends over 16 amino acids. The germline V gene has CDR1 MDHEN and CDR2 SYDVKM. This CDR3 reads CASSSAGTGAYNEQFF. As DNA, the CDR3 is TGTGCCAGCAGTTCGGCCGGGACAGGGGCATACAATGAGCAGTTCTTC.

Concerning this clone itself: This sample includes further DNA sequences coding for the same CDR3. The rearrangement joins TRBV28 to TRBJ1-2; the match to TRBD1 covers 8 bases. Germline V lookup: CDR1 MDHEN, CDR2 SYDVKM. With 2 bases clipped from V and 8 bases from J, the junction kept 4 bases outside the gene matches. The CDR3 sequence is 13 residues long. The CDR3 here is CASSLGQGRGYTF. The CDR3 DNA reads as TGTGCCAGCAGTTTAGGACAGGGCAGGGGCTACACCTTC.

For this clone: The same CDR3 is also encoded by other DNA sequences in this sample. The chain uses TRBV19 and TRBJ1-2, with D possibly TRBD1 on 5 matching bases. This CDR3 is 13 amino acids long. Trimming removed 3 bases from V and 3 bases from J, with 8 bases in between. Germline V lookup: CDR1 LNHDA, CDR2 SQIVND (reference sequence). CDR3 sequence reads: CASSITGDYGYTF. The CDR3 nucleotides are TGTGCCAGTAGTATCACAGGTGACTATGGCTACACCTTC.

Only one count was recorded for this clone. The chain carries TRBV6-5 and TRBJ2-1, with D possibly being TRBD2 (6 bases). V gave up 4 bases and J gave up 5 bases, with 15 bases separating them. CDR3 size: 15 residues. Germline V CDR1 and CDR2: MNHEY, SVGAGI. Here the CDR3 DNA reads TGTGCCAGCAGTTTCACGGCGGGGCCCCACAATGAGCAGTTCTTC. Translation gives CASSFTAGPHNEQFF.

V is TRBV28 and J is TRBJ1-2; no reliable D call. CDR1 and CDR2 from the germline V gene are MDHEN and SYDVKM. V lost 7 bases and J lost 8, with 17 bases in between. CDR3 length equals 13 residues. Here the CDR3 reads CASTPDSYSGYTF. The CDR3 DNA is TGTGCCAGCACCCCTGACTCATACTCGGGCTACACCTTC.

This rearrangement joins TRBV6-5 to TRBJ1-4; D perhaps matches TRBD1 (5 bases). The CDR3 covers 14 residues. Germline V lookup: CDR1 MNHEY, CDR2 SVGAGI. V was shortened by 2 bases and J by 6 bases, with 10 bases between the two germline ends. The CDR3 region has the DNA TGTGCCAGCAGTTACGTGGGGCTCGATGAAAAACTGTTTTTT. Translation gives CASSYVGLDEKLFF.

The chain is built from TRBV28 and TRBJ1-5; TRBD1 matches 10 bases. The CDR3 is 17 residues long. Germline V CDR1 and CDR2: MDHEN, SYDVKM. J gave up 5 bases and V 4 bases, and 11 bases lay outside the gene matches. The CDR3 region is CASSWRDGTGEDQPQHF. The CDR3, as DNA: TGTGCCAGCAGTTGGAGGGATGGGACAGGGGAAGATCAGCCCCAGCATTTT.

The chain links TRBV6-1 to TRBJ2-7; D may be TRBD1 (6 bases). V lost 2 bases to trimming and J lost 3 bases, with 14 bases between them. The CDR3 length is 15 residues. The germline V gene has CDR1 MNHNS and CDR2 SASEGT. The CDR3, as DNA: TGTGCCAGCAGTGAAAAGGGGGTAGGGGGCTACGAGCAGTACTTC. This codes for CASSEKGVGGYEQYF.

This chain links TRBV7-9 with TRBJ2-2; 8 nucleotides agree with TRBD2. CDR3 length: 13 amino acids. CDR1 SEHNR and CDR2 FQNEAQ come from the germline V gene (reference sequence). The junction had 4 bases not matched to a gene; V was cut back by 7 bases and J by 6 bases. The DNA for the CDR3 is TGTGCCAGCACTCGGGGGGGGCCCGGGGAGCTGTTTTTT. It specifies CASTRGGPGELFF.